This paragraph reports one T cell receptor (beta chain). The antigen is not known. The record originates from a study of T cell responses to AZD1222 COVID-19 vaccine. On the study more broadly: Pooled together were second doses at about 4 or about 12 weeks. Findings of the study overall: Nearly half of spike-specific TCRs reportedly go after variant regions that carry no mutations. Just five to seven AZD1222 recipients tested seropositive at baseline. Recipients of two AZD1222 doses showed rising Spike-specific TCR breadth and depth.

The protocol was immunoSEQ multiplex PCR, while the TCRdb copy is restricted to in-frame clones and leaves out a portion. The table records about 130,000 clones, more than 70% of them present only once. After removal of 5 bases from V and 3 bases from J, the junction contained 3 bases not matched to a gene. CDR1 is SGHAT, CDR2 FQNNGV, per germline. The CDR3 has 14 residues. The V gene is TRBV11-2, the J gene TRBJ2-3; 9 nucleotides match TRBD2. This specimen consisted of peripheral blood, obtained on day 0 of AZD1222 vaccination. This clonotype originated in an adult in good health. The DNA of the CDR3 is TGTGCCAGCAGCCCAAGCGGGGGGACAGATACGCAGTATTTT. Its translation: CASSPSGGTDTQYF.